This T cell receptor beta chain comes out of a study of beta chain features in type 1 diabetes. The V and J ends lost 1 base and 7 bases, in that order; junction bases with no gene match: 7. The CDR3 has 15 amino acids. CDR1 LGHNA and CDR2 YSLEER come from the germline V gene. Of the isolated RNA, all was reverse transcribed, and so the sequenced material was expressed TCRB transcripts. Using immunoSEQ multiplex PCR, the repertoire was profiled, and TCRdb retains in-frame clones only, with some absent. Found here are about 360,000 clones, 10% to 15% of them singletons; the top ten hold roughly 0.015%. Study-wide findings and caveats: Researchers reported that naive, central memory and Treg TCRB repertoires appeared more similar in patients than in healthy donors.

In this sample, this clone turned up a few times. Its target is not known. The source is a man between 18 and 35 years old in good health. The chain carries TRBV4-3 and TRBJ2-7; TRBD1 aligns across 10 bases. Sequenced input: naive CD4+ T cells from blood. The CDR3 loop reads CASSQGTGQGQEQYF. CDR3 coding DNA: TGCGCCAGCAGCCAAGGCACGGGACAGGGGCAAGAGCAGTACTTC.